The 20 T cell receptor beta chains reported below all come from one sample, sequenced in a study of beta chain features in type 1 diabetes. The whole isolated RNA underwent reverse transcription, so sequencing captured expressed TCRB transcripts. Using immunoSEQ multiplex PCR, the repertoire was profiled, and TCRdb retains in-frame clones only, with some absent. The repertoire holds around 150,000 clones, with about 8.1% as singletons. Specimen: central memory CD4+ T cells from blood. Source of these receptors: a man younger than 35 in good health.

This clone appeared many times. The chain is built from TRBV28 and TRBJ2-1, with TRBD1 as a possible D gene (5 bases). Germline-derived CDR1 and CDR2 are MDHEN and SYDVKM. V was trimmed by 5 bases and J by 4 bases, leaving 12 bases between them. CDR3 length: 14 residues. CDR3 nucleotide sequence: TGTGCCAGCAGTCACTCTACAGGTTACAATGAGCAGTTCTTC. As protein: CASSHSTGYNEQFF.

This clone was seen a few times. V and J are TRBV30 and TRBJ1-5; maybe TRBD1 (5 bases). CDR1 GTSNPN and CDR2 SVGIG come from the germline V gene (reference sequence). The CDR3 length is 13 residues. The germline V and J ends were trimmed by 4 bases and 3 bases, with 10 bases remaining between them. In nucleotides, the CDR3 is TGTGCCTGGACGGGAGGGGCCAATCAGCCCCAGCATTTT. Its translation is CAWTGGANQPQHF.

This clone was seen more than once but under ten times. The chain is built from TRBV28 and TRBJ2-3, with 7 bases that match TRBD1. CDR3 size: 13 residues. Germline CDR1 MDHEN, CDR2 SYDVKM. V gave up 10 bases and J gave up 1 base; unmatched junction bases: 5. CDR3 in amino acids: CAIRGTGTDTQYF. The CDR3 nucleotides are TGTGCCATCCGAGGGACAGGCACAGATACGCAGTATTTT.

The chain carries TRBV5-1 and TRBJ1-2; D unclear. Per the germline V gene, CDR1 is SGHRS and CDR2 is YFSETQ. This CDR3 is built from 14 residues. Trimming cost V 0 bases and J 3 bases, with 9 bases left between them. The DNA for the CDR3 is TGCGCCAGCAGCTTGGCCCTTGCAGACTATGGCTACACCTTC. It translates to CASSLALADYGYTF.

The rearrangement joins TRBV11-2 to TRBJ1-5, with D possibly matching TRBD1 (5 bases). Trimming shortened V by 3 bases and J by 4 bases, and 10 bases separated the two germline ends. CDR1 and CDR2 from the germline V gene are SGHAT and FQNNGV. The CDR3 covers 14 residues. In nucleotides, the CDR3 is TGTGCCAGCAGCTTGGGAGGGGAGAATCAGCCCCAGCATTTT. It encodes CASSLGGENQPQHF.

The chain recombines TRBV7-2 with TRBJ2-1; D perhaps matches TRBD1 (5 bases). The V end lost 3 bases, the J end lost 4 bases, and 13 bases lay between the germline ends. Germline V gene sequence: CDR1 SGHTA, CDR2 FQGNSA. CDR3 length: 15 amino acids. CDR3 coding DNA: TGTGCCAGCAGCTTGCAAAATACAGGTTACAATGAGCAGTTCTTC. Protein sequence: CASSLQNTGYNEQFF.

There are a few counts of this clone. V usage is TRBV28 and J usage is TRBJ2-2, with 7 positions matching TRBD2. The CDR3 length is 14 residues. Trimming cost V 2 bases and J 5 bases; bases outside gene matches: 2. Germline CDR1 is MDHEN and CDR2 is SYDVKM. The DNA for the CDR3 is TGTGCCAGCAGTTTAGCGGGAGAGACCGGGGAGCTGTTTTTT. As protein: CASSLAGETGELFF.

V gene TRBV19 combines with J gene TRBJ2-5, with TRBD2 matching over 7 bases. J gave up 5 bases and V 9 bases, and 9 bases lay outside the gene matches. From germline, CDR1 is LNHDA and CDR2 SQIVND (reference sequence). This CDR3 has 13 residues. DNA for the CDR3: TGTGCCAGCAGCGCTAGCGGAGGGGAGACCCAGTACTTC. It specifies CASSASGGETQYF.

The chain couples TRBV7-9 to TRBJ1-2; no definite D call. The V end was cut by 5 bases, the J end by 4 bases, with 14 bases between. CDR3 length equals 14 residues. The germline gives CDR1 SEHNR, CDR2 FQNEAQ (reference sequence). The CDR3 here is CASSPGSEVYGYTF. DNA of the CDR3: TGTGCCAGCAGCCCTGGGTCCGAGGTCTATGGCTACACCTTC.

V and J are TRBV28 and TRBJ2-1, with 8 bases lining up with TRBD2. The CDR3 loop spans 16 amino acids. Germline CDR1 is MDHEN and CDR2 is SYDVKM. Trimming at V came to 0 bases and at J to 7 bases, leaving 8 bases not matched to a gene. The CDR3 is CASSLWEAGERNEQFF. The CDR3 DNA reads TGTGCCAGCAGTTTATGGGAAGCGGGAGAGCGGAATGAGCAGTTCTTC.

This clone showed up just a few times. The chain uses TRBV19 and TRBJ1-2, with D maybe TRBD1 (6 bases). Between the trimmed V and J ends, which lost 6 bases and 7 bases, there was a span of 18 bases. CDR3 length: 14 amino acids. Germline V gene lookup returns CDR1 LNHDA and CDR2 SQIVND (reference sequence). CDR3 in DNA: TGTGCCAGTAGCGACCTTGGGACAAGGGGTGGCTACACCTTC. Protein: CASSDLGTRGGYTF.

This clone was recorded at least ten times. CDR3 in amino acids: CASSSGQGAYQPQHF. The CDR3 DNA reads TGTGCCAGCAGTTCCGGACAGGGGGCATATCAGCCCCAGCATTTT. The chain is built from TRBV7-9 and TRBJ1-5; 11 nucleotides line up with TRBD1. V was pared by 6 bases and J by 5 bases, with 6 bases of the junction left unmatched. Per the germline V gene, CDR1 is SEHNR and CDR2 is FQNEAQ (reference sequence). The CDR3 length is 15 residues.

This clone has more than one count but fewer than ten. The V gene is TRBV5-4, the J gene TRBJ2-5, with TRBD2 as a possible D gene (5 bases). The CDR3 is 13 residues long. CDR1 is SGHNT, CDR2 YYREEE, per germline (reference sequence). The V gene lost 2 bases and the J gene lost 4 bases, with 9 bases spanning the gap. In nucleotides, the CDR3 is TGTGCCAGCAGCTTTGTGAGGGTAGAGACCCAGTACTTC. This translates into CASSFVRVETQYF.

The chain carries TRBV28 and TRBJ2-7; no clear D gene. The CDR3 runs 13 residues. Trimming left V 2 bases short and J 3 bases short, with 8 bases between. Germline CDR1 MDHEN, CDR2 SYDVKM. The CDR3 DNA follows: TGTGCCAGCAGTTTACACGGGTACTACGAGCAGTACTTC. Its translation is CASSLHGYYEQYF.

This clone was found once. The chain employs TRBV5-4 and TRBJ1-1; D possibly corresponds to TRBD1 (5 bases). CDR1 is SGHNT and CDR2 is YYREEE in the germline V gene (reference sequence). This CDR3 has 14 residues. Trimming took off 4 bases at V and 1 base at J, with 11 bases between the two ends. CDR3 amino acids: CASSPTRGNTEAFF. In nucleotides, the CDR3 is TGTGCCAGCAGCCCCACAAGGGGGAACACTGAAGCTTTCTTT.

This clone was counted between two and nine times. The chain combines TRBV28 with TRBJ2-1; possibly TRBD1 for D (7 bases). CDR1 is MDHEN, CDR2 SYDVKM, per germline. V lost 4 bases, J lost 9 bases, and 16 bases lay in between. CDR3 length equals 14 residues. CDR3 in DNA: TGTGCCAGCAGTTGGGCAGGGGGGTCCAGTGAGCAGTTCTTC. Translated: CASSWAGGSSEQFF. Supplemented by reference TRBV28 and TRBJ2-1, the full variable domain reads DVKVTQSSRYLVKRTGEKVFLECVQDMDHENMFWYRQDPGLGLRLIYFSYDVKMKEKGDIPEGYSVSREKKERFSLILESASTNQTSMYLCASSWAGGSSEQFFGPGTRLTVL.

This clone came up a few times. This rearrangement joins TRBV4-2 to TRBJ1-5; 7 bases agree with TRBD1. V was pared by 0 bases and J by 7 bases, with 3 bases of the junction left unmatched. The V gene's germline CDR1 is LGHNA and CDR2 YNFKEQ. CDR3 length: 14 residues. The CDR3 DNA follows: TGTGCCAGCAGCCAAGACAGGGGGAGGCAGCCCCAGCATTTT. Protein sequence: CASSQDRGRQPQHF.

This chain links TRBV18 with TRBJ1-1; D is undetermined. V lost 0 bases, J lost 4 bases, and 12 bases lay in between. The length of the CDR3 is 15 residues. Germline values: CDR1 KGHSH, CDR2 LQKENI. The chain's CDR3 is CASSPPTRAGTEAFF. CDR3 DNA: TGTGCCAGCTCACCACCGACGAGGGCGGGCACTGAAGCTTTCTTT.

The chain is built from TRBV2 and TRBJ1-6, with a tentative D call TRBD1 (6 bases). V shed 6 bases and J shed 9 bases, with 12 bases lying between them. Per germline, CDR1 SNHLY and CDR2 FYNNEI. This CDR3 has 13 amino acids. CDR3 residues: CASSQQGPSPLHF. In DNA, the CDR3 is TGTGCCAGCAGCCAACAGGGACCTTCACCCCTCCACTTT.

This clone has only a few counts. The chain carries TRBV6-5 and TRBJ2-2; D possibly corresponds to TRBD1 (7 bases). Trimming stripped 5 bases from V and 4 bases from J, with 11 bases between. CDR3 length: 14 amino acids. From germline, CDR1 is MNHEY and CDR2 SVGAGI. CDR3 in DNA: TGTGCCAGCAGTCGACAGGGAGGCACCGGGGAGCTGTTTTTT. It translates to CASSRQGGTGELFF.